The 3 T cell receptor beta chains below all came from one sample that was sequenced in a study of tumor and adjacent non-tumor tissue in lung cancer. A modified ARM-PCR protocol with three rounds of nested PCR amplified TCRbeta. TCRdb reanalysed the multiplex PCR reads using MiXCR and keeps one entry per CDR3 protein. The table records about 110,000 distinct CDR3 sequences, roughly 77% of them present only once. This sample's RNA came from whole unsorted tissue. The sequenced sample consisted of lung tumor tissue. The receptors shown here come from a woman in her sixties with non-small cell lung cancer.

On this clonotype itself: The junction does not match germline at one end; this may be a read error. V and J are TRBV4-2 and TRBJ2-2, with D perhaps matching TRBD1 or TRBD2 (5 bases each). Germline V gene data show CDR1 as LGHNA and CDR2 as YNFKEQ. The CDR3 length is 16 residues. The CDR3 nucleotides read TGTCCCAGCAGCCATGTTCAGGGAGTAGGCACCGGGGAGCTGTTTTTT. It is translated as CPSSHVQGVGTGELFF.

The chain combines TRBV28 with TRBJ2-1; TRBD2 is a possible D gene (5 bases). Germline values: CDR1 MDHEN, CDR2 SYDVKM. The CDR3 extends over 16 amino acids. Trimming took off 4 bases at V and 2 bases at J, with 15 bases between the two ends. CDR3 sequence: CASSWQADLTYNEQFF. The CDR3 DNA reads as TGTGCCAGCAGTTGGCAGGCGGACTTAACCTACAATGAGCAGTTCTTC.

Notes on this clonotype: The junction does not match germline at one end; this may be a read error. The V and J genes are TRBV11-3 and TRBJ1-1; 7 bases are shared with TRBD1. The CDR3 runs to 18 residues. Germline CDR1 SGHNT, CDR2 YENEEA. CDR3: CASCLVGSPGQMNTEAFF. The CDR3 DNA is TGTGCCAGCTGCTTAGTTGGGTCGCCGGGACAGATGAACACTGAAGCTTTCTTT.